Here is one T cell receptor beta chain with its context. Its target is not known. Sequenced by immunoSEQ multiplex PCR; TCRdb stores in-frame clones only, minus some. The sample consists of roughly 110,000 clones, just over 90% of them appearing once. The sample belongs to a study of graft-versus-host responses after intestinal transplantation. About the research overall: The recipients all started with anti-thymocyte globulin induction and then took tacrolimus and steroids for 3 to 4 years. Regarding the study as a whole: Those patients showing graft-donor T cell macrochimerism displayed high graft-versus-host to host-versus-graft clonal ratios in allografts.

The CDR3 loop spans 17 amino acids. Per the germline V gene, CDR1 is GTSNPN and CDR2 is SVGIG (reference sequence). V lost 1 base, J lost 3 bases, and 18 bases lay in between. The source was unstimulated CD4+ T cells sorted from spleen or lymph node cells, collected before transplant. The chain links TRBV30 to TRBJ1-4; D possibly corresponds to TRBD1 (5 bases). The receptor was isolated from a human donor who was the organ donor for an intestinal transplant. DNA of the CDR3: TGTGCCTGGAGTGCGGGGACGGTCGGGGAAGCTAATGAAAAACTGTTTTTT. Its protein product is CAWSAGTVGEANEKLFF.